Sequencing of this T cell receptor beta chain was carried out in a study of T cells in Graves' hyperthyroidism and ophthalmopathy. Turning to the study itself: Before treatment of any kind, peripheral blood was taken at initial diagnosis.

Study-wide results and limits: A median roughly six months before onset, the model predicted ophthalmopathy.

Template material for amplifying TCR beta CDR3 regions consisted of RNA transcripts. First-round RT-PCR of the TCR CDR3 relied on the HTBI primer set. TCRdb passed the multiplex PCR reads through MiXCR, listing each CDR3 protein once. This sample carries approximately 600,000 distinct CDR3 sequences, roughly 16% of them seen once, and the ten largest clones take approximately 3.9%. Remarks on this clonotype: What it binds is unknown.

Newly diagnosed hyperthyroidism patients aged 18 to 65 years had disease lasting under 2 months. Using around 10 ml of fresh peripheral blood, PBMCs were prepared. This CDR3 has 12 amino acids. V lost 6 bases, J lost 9 bases, and 12 bases lay in between. Per the germline V gene, CDR1 is WSHSY and CDR2 is SAAADI. The sequenced sample consisted of blood. V and J are TRBV10-2 and TRBJ2-1; weak D call: TRBD1 (5 bases). The TCR was taken from a woman aged 25 to 39 with Graves' hyperthyroidism. The CDR3 region has the DNA TGCGCCAGCAGGGTAGGTCAGGGTGAGCAGTTCTTC. This encodes CASRVGQGEQFF.